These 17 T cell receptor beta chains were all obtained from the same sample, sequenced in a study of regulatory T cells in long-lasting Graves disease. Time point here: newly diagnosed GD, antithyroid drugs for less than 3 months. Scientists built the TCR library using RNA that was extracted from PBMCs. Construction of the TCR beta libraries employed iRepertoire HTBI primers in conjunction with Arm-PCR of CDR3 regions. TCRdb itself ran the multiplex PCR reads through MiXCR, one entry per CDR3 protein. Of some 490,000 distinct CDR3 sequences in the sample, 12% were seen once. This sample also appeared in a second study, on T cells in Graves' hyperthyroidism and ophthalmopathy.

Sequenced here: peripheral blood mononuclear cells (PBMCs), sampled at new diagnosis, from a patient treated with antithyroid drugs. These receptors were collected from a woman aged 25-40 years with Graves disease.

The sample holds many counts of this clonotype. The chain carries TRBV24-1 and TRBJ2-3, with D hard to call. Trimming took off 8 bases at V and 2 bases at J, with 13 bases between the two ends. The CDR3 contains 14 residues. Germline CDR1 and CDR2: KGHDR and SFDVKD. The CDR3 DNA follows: TGTGCCACCACCGGTCCCTCCATCACAGATACGCAGTATTTT. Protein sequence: CATTGPSITDTQYF.

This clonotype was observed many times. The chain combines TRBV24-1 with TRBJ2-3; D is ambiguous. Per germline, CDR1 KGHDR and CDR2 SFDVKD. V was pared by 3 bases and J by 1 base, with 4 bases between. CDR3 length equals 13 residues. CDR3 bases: TGTGCCACCAGTGATAAGGGCACAGATACGCAGTATTTT. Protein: CATSDKGTDTQYF.

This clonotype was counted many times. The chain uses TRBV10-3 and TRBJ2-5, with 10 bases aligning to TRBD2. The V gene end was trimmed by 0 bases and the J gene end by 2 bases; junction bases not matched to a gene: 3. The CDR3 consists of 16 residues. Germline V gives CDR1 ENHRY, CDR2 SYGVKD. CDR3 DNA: TGTGCCATCAGTGAGTCTCTAGCGGGGGTACAAGAGACCCAGTACTTC. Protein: CAISESLAGVQETQYF.

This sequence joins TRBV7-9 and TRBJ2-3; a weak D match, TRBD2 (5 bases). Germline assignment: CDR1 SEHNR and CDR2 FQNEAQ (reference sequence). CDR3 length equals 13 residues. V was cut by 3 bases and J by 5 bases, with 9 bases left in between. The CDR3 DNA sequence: TGTGCCAGCAGCTTTGGGAGCGGAGATACGCAGTATTTT. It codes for CASSFGSGDTQYF.

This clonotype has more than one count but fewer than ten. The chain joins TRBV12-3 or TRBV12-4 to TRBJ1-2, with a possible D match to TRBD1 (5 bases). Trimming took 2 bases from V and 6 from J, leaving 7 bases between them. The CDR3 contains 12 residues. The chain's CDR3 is CASSLRTHGYTF. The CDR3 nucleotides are TGTGCCAGCAGTTTAAGGACACATGGCTACACCTTC.

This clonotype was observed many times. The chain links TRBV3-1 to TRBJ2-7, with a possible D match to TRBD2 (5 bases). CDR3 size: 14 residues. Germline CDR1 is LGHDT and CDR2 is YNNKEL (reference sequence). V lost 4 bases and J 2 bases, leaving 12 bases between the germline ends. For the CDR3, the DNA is TGTGCCAGCAGCCGCTTGAGGGAACCCTACGAGCAGTACTTC. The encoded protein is CASSRLREPYEQYF.

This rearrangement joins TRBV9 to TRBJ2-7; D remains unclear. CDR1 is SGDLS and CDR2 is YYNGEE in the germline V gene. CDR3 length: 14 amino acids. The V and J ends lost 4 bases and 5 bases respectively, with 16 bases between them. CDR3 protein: CASSPTPRLNEQYF. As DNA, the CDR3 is TGTGCCAGCAGCCCGACTCCGCGTCTAAACGAGCAGTACTTC.

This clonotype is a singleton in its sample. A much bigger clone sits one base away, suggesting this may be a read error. CDR3 nucleotides: TGTGCCAGCAGCCGAGGGGTGAGCAATCAGCCCCAGCATTTT. It encodes CASSRGVSNQPQHF. This chain joins TRBV7-2 and TRBJ1-5; the D gene is possibly TRBD1 (5 bases). The germline V gene has CDR1 SGHTA and CDR2 FQGNSA. CDR3 length equals 14 residues. The germline V and J ends were trimmed by 5 bases and 1 base, with 9 bases remaining between them.

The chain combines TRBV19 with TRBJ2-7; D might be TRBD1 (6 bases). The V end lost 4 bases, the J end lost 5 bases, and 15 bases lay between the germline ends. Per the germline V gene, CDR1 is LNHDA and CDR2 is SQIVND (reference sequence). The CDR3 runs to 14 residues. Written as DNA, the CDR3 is TGTGCCAGTAGTACAACGAGGACAGTGAACGAGCAGTACTTC. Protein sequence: CASSTTRTVNEQYF.

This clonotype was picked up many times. The CDR3 region has the DNA TGTGCCAGTAGTGACGGGGCGGGGTGGAACACCGGGGAGCTGTTTTTT. Amino acids: CASSDGAGWNTGELFF. The chain couples TRBV19 to TRBJ2-2; maybe TRBD2 (6 bases). CDR1 is LNHDA and CDR2 is SQIVND in the germline V gene (reference sequence). The CDR3 extends over 16 amino acids. Trimming pared 5 bases from V and 1 base from J, leaving 14 bases between.

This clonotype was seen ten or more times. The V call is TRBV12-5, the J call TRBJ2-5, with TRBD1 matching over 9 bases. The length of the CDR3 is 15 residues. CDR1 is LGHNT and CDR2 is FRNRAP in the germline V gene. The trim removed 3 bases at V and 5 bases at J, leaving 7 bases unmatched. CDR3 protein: CASGFMDRGLETQYF. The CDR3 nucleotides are TGTGCTAGTGGTTTTATGGACAGGGGTTTGGAGACCCAGTACTTC.

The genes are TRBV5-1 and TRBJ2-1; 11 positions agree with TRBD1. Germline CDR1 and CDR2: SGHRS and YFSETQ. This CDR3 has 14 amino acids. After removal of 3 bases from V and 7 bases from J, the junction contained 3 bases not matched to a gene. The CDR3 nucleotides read TGCGCCAGCAGCTGGGGACAGGGGGTTAATGAGCAGTTCTTC. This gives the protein CASSWGQGVNEQFF.

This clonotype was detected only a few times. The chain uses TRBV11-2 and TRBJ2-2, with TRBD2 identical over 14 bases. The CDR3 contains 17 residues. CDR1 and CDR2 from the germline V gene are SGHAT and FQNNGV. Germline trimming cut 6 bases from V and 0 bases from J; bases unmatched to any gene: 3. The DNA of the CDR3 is TGTGCCAGCAGGGGACTAGCGGGAGTCTCGAACACCGGGGAGCTGTTTTTT. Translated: CASRGLAGVSNTGELFF.

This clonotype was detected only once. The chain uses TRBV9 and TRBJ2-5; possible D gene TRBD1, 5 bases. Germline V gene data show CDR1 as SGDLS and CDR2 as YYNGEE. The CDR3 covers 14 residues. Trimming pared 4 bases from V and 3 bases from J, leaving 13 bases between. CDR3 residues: CASSSYQGEETQYF. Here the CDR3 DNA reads TGTGCCAGCAGCTCCTATCAAGGGGAAGAGACCCAGTACTTC. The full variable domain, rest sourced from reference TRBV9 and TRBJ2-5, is DSGVTQTPKHLITATGQRVTLRCSPRSGDLSVYWYQQSLDQGLQFLIQYYNGEERAKGNILERFSAQQFPDLHSELNLSSLELGDSALYFCASSSYQGEETQYFGPGTRLLVL.

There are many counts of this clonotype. CDR3 bases: TGCGCCAGCAACGGACTAGCGGGAGTCGAGACCCAGTACTTC. It specifies CASNGLAGVETQYF. V and J are TRBV5-1 and TRBJ2-5; 13 bases agree with TRBD2. Germline lookup yields CDR1 SGHRS and CDR2 YFSETQ. V trimming: 6 bases; J trimming: 5 bases; junction bases outside the gene matches: 4. The CDR3 sequence is 14 residues long.

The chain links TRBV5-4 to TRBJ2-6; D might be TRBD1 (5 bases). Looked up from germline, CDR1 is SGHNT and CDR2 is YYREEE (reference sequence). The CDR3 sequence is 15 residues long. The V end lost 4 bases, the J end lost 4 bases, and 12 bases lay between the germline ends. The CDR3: CASSHPAGGANVLTF. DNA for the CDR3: TGTGCCAGCAGCCACCCTGCAGGGGGGGCCAACGTCCTGACTTTC.

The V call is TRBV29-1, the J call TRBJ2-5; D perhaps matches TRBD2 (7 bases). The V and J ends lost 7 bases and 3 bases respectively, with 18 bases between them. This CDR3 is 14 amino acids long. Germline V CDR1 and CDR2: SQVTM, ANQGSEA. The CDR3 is CSAIGGESEETQYF. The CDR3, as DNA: TGCAGCGCAATAGGGGGGGAGTCGGAAGAGACCCAGTACTTC.